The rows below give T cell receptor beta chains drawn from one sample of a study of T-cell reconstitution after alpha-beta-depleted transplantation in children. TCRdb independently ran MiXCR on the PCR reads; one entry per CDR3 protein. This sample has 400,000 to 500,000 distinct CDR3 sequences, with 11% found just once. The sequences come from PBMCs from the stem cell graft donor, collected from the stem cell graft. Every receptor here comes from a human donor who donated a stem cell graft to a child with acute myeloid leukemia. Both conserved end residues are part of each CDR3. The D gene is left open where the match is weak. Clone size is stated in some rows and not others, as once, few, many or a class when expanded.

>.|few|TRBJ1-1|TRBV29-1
CSAQTASDTEAFF
TGCAGCGCCCAGACCGCCTCTGATACTGAAGCTTTCTTT
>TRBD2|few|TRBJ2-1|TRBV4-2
CASSHLAGGNNEQFF
TGTGCCAGCAGCCACCTAGCGGGGGGTAACAATGAGCAGTTCTTC
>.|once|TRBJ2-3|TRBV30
CAWGVPGGTDTQYF
TGTGCCTGGGGGGTCCCCGGCGGCACAGATACGCAGTATTTT
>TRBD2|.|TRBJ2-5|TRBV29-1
CSVEGTSGSEQETQYF
TGCAGCGTTGAAGGGACTAGCGGGAGTGAACAAGAGACCCAGTACTTC
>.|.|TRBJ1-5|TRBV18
CASSPSGDNNQPQHF
TGTGCCAGCTCACCATCGGGGGATAACAATCAGCCCCAGCATTTT
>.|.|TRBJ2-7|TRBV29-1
CSVEQGYMGEQYF
TGCAGCGTTGAACAGGGCTACATGGGGGAGCAGTACTTC
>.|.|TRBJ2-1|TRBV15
CATSIRFNEQFF
TGTGCCACCAGCATAAGGTTCAATGAGCAGTTCTTC
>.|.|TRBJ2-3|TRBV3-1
CASSQEMTTSHSTDTQYF
TGTGCCAGCAGCCAAGAAATGACTACCTCTCATAGCACAGATACGCAGTATTTT
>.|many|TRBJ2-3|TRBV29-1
CSVTSTDTQYF
TGCAGCGTGACTAGCACAGATACGCAGTATTTT
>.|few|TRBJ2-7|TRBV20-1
CSALRAPREQYF
TGCAGTGCTTTGCGGGCGCCCCGAGAGCAGTACTTC
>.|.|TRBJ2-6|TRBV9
CASSVGQARPTGANVLTF
TGTGCCAGCAGCGTAGGCCAGGCGCGTCCAACTGGGGCCAACGTCCTGACTTTC
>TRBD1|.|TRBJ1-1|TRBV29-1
CSVEQGGLGEAFF
TGCAGCGTTGAACAAGGGGGCTTGGGTGAAGCTTTCTTT
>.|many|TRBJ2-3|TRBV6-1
CAAQTSGGTDTQYF
TGTGCCGCCCAAACCTCCGGGGGCACAGATACGCAGTATTTT
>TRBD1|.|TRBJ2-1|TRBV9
CASSVAQGKNEQFF
TGTGCCAGCAGCGTGGCACAGGGGAAGAATGAGCAGTTCTTC
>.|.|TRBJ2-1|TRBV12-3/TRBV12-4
CASSGIDGSLISYNEQFF
TGTGCCAGCAGTGGTATTGATGGTAGCTTGATCTCCTACAATGAGCAGTTCTTC
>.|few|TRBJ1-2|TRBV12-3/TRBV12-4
CASSPTGSYGYTF
TGTGCCAGCAGCCCTACAGGGAGCTATGGCTACACCTTC
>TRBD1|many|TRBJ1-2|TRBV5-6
CASLPPGTGSNYGYTF
TGTGCCAGCCTGCCCCCGGGGACAGGCTCTAACTATGGCTACACCTTC
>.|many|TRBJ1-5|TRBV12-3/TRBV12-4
CASSLDGVQPQHF
TGTGCCAGCAGTTTAGATGGGGTTCAGCCCCAGCATTTT
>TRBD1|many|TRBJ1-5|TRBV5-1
CASSFGTGVQPQHF
TGCGCCAGCAGCTTCGGGACAGGGGTTCAGCCCCAGCATTTT
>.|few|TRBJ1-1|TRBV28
CASSLVKGGTEAFF
TGTGCCAGCAGCCTGGTTAAAGGGGGAACTGAAGCTTTCTTT
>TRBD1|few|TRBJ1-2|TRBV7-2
CASTGTENGYTF
TGTGCCAGCACCGGGACAGAAAATGGCTACACCTTC
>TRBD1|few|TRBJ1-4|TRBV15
CATNRGPDEKLFF
TGTGCCACCAACAGGGGGCCGGATGAAAAACTGTTTTTT
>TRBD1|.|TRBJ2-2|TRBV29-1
CSARDSNTGELFF
TGCAGCGCTCGGGACAGTAACACCGGGGAGCTGTTTTTT
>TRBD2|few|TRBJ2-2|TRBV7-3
CASSSPAGTTNTGELFF
TGTGCCAGCAGCTCGCCCGCCGGGACTACCAACACCGGGGAGCTGTTTTTT
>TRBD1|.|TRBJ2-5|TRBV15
CATSRNRGPETQYF
TGTGCCACCAGCAGAAACAGGGGGCCGGAGACCCAGTACTTC
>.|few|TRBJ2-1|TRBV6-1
CASSEGVSYNEQFF
TGTGCCAGCAGTGAAGGTGTCTCCTACAATGAGCAGTTCTTC
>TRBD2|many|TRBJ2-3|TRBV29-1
CSVILAGAADTQYF
TGCAGCGTTATCCTAGCGGGAGCGGCAGATACGCAGTATTTT
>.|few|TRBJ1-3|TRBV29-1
CSGADPGAFGNTIYF
TGCAGCGGCGCAGATCCGGGGGCGTTTGGAAACACCATATATTTT
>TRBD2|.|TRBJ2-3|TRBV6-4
CASSNGTSGGADTQYF
TGTGCCAGCAGCAACGGGACTAGCGGGGGCGCAGATACGCAGTATTTT
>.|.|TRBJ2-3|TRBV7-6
CASSRTFFWGTDTQYF
TGTGCCAGCAGCCGGACCTTTTTTTGGGGCACAGATACGCAGTATTTT
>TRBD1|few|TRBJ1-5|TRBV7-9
CASARQGGQPQHF
TGTGCCAGCGCCCGACAGGGAGGCCAACCCCAGCATTTT
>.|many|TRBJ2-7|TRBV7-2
CASSPGLYEQYF
TGTGCCAGCAGCCCCGGGCTATACGAGCAGTACTTC
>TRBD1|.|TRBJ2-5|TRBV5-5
CASSKLASGQGLETQYF
TGTGCCAGCAGCAAGCTTGCGTCGGGACAGGGCTTGGAGACCCAGTACTTC
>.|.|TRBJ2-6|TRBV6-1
CASSPIPANVLTF
TGTGCCAGCAGCCCTATCCCGGCCAACGTCCTGACTTTC
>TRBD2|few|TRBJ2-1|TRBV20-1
CSAALANEQFF
TGCAGTGCAGCACTAGCGAATGAGCAGTTCTTC
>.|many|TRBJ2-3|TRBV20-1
CSASRDGGSDTQYF
TGCAGTGCTAGCCGGGACGGTGGGTCCGATACGCAGTATTTT
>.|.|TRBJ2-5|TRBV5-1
CASNLGSRAEETQYF
TGCGCCAGCAACCTGGGGAGCAGGGCTGAAGAGACCCAGTACTTC
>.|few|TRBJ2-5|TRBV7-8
CASRGGRTETQYF
TGTGCCAGCAGGGGGGGGCGGACAGAGACCCAGTACTTC
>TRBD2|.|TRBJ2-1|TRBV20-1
CSASLAASYNEQFF
TGCAGTGCTTCCCTAGCGGCCTCCTACAATGAGCAGTTCTTC
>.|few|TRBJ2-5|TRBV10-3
CAISDYGGAGWETQYF
TGTGCCATCAGTGATTACGGGGGTGCAGGGTGGGAGACCCAGTACTTC
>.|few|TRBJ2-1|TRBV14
CASSPGGSIISYNEQFF
TGTGCCAGCAGCCCGGGTGGGTCCATAATCTCCTACAATGAGCAGTTCTTC
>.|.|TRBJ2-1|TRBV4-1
CASSQATTSSYNEQFF
TGCGCCAGCAGCCAAGCGACTACCAGCTCCTACAATGAGCAGTTCTTC
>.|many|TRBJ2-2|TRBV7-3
CASSQLNTGELFF
TGTGCCAGCAGCCAACTGAACACCGGGGAGCTGTTTTTT
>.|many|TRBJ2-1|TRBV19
CASRGVIYNEQFF
TGTGCCAGTAGAGGGGTCATCTACAATGAGCAGTTCTTC
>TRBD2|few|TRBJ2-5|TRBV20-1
CSARGPTGGETQYF
TGCAGTGCTAGGGGACCAACGGGAGGGGAGACCCAGTACTTC
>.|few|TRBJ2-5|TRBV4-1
CASSQDYPGGVETQYF
TGCGCCAGCAGCCAAGATTACCCTGGGGGCGTAGAGACCCAGTACTTC
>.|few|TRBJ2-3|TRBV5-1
CASSLALDPDTQYF
TGCGCCAGCAGCTTGGCGCTCGACCCGGATACGCAGTATTTT
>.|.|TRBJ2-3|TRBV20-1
CSARKSGGWGPDTQYF
TGCAGTGCTAGAAAATCGGGGGGCTGGGGGCCGGATACGCAGTATTTT
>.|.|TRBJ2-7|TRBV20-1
CSARSGRATSYEQYF
TGCAGTGCTAGATCAGGCAGGGCCACCTCCTACGAGCAGTACTTC
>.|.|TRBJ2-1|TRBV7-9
CASSYRGTINEQFF
TGTGCCAGCAGCTATAGGGGGACTATCAATGAGCAGTTCTTC
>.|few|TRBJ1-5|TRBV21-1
CASSKVRGPYSNQPQHF
TGTGCCAGCAGCAAAGTGCGTGGACCTTATAGCAATCAGCCCCAGCATTTT
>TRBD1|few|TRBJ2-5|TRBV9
CASSVSGTGGTQYF
TGTGCCAGCAGCGTGTCCGGGACAGGCGGGACCCAGTACTTC
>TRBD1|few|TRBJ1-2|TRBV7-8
CASTHRGLYGYTF
TGTGCCAGCACCCACAGGGGGCTCTATGGCTACACCTTC